Below, 18 T cell receptor beta chains from the same sample are listed, as sequenced in a study of cytomegalovirus exposure and HLA in healthy donors. Generated by immunoSEQ multiplex PCR, the TCRdb table keeps only in-frame clones and is missing some. Altogether 350,000 or so clones are present, roughly 88% being singletons, with the ten largest covering around 0.8%. The sequenced material came from PBMCs. These receptors originate from a woman younger than 30 in good health and CMV-seronegative.

The V call is TRBV4-2, the J call TRBJ2-2, with TRBD1 matching over 9 bases. The CDR3 has 17 residues. Losses at the gene ends were 8 bases for V and 4 bases for J; bases not matched to a gene: 14. The V gene's germline CDR1 is LGHNA and CDR2 YNFKEQ. The DNA for the CDR3 is TGTGCCAGCCGGGGACAGGGCGGTACCTACTCCACCGGGGAGCTGTTTTTT. Amino acid sequence: CASRGQGGTYSTGELFF.

This chain links TRBV5-5 with TRBJ1-1; 8 positions match TRBD1. The trim removed 1 base at V and 2 bases at J, leaving 7 bases unmatched. The germline V gene has CDR1 SGHKS and CDR2 YYEKEE (reference sequence). The CDR3 contains 16 residues. The CDR3 bases are TGTGCCAGCAGCTTGTTCGGTGACAGGGGAAACACTGAAGCTTTCTTT. Its translation is CASSLFGDRGNTEAFF.

The V call is TRBV28, the J call TRBJ2-7, with 7 bases matching TRBD1. The V segment lost 2 bases and the J segment 1 base; nucleotides outside the gene matches: 5. The CDR3 extends over 15 amino acids. The germline CDR1 and CDR2 sequences are MDHEN and SYDVKM. CDR3 DNA sequence: TGTGCCAGCAGTTTACCCCCGGGACAGTCCTACGAGCAGTACTTC. Translating gives CASSLPPGQSYEQYF.

This clone occurred a few times. The J gene is TRBJ1-2, the V gene TRBV7-3; D not resolved. CDR3 length: 14 residues. The V end lost 5 bases, the J end lost 8 bases, and 18 bases lay between the germline ends. In germline, CDR1 is SGHTA, CDR2 FQGTGA. CDR3 protein: CASSARGLGRGYTF. The CDR3 DNA sequence: TGTGCCAGCAGCGCCAGAGGGTTGGGCAGAGGCTACACCTTC.

This clone appeared once. CDR3 DNA sequence: TGTGCCAGCAGTTTATTCCACAGGGGCCCCTCCCAAGAGACCCAGTACTTC. This codes for CASSLFHRGPSQETQYF. The chain is built from TRBV28 and TRBJ2-5, with 7 bases aligning to TRBD1. CDR1 is MDHEN, CDR2 SYDVKM, per germline. J lost 1 base, V lost 1 base, and 9 bases had no gene match. CDR3 length: 17 amino acids.

V usage is TRBV7-9 and J usage is TRBJ1-2; 7 nucleotides agree with TRBD1. This CDR3 comprises 13 residues. Germline CDR1 is SEHNR and CDR2 is FQNEAQ (reference sequence). V lost 2 bases, J lost 4 bases, and 1 base stayed unmatched. CDR3 sequence (DNA): TGTGCCAGCAGCTTATCAGGGGGCTATGGCTACACCTTC. Amino acid sequence: CASSLSGGYGYTF.

The chain joins TRBV7-3 to TRBJ2-1; D is perhaps TRBD2 (5 bases). The ends were cut back, 4 bases at V and 0 bases at J, with 13 bases in the middle. The CDR3 is 16 residues long. From germline, CDR1 is SGHTA and CDR2 FQGTGA. The CDR3 nucleotides are TGTGCCAGCAGCTCCTACGGGGTGAGCTCCTACAATGAGCAGTTCTTC. Its translation: CASSSYGVSSYNEQFF.

This sequence joins TRBV29-1 and TRBJ1-1; perhaps TRBD1 as D (6 bases). The V gene lost 6 bases and the J gene lost 0 bases, with 17 bases spanning the gap. The CDR3 has 15 amino acids. From germline, CDR1 is SQVTM and CDR2 ANQGSEA. The CDR3 coding sequence is TGCAGCGTGGCTAACCACAGGGAAGTGAACACTGAAGCTTTCTTT. Amino acids: CSVANHREVNTEAFF.

In its sample, this clone was seen once. J is TRBJ1-1 and V is TRBV2; TRBD1 agrees at 7 bases. The V gene's germline CDR1 is SNHLY and CDR2 FYNNEI. This CDR3 comprises 14 residues. J gave up 3 bases and V 6 bases, and 7 bases lay outside the gene matches. This CDR3 is CASRETGTDTEAFF. The CDR3 bases are TGTGCCAGCAGGGAGACAGGGACCGACACTGAAGCTTTCTTT.

The chain couples TRBV18 to TRBJ2-1; the D gene is possibly TRBD2 (6 bases). This CDR3 has 17 amino acids. V was clipped by 1 base and J by 0 bases, with 13 bases between them. Germline V lookup: CDR1 KGHSH, CDR2 LQKENI. The CDR3 region is CASSPRRLVSSYNEQFF. CDR3 in DNA: TGTGCCAGCTCACCACGTCGACTAGTGAGCTCCTACAATGAGCAGTTCTTC.

The chain uses TRBV19 and TRBJ2-7; 8 bases line up with TRBD2. Trimming took 3 bases from V and 3 from J; bases not matched to a gene: 4. The length of the CDR3 is 14 residues. Germline V gene sequence: CDR1 LNHDA, CDR2 SQIVND (reference sequence). This CDR3 reads CASSMGGRNYEQYF. The CDR3 coding sequence is TGTGCCAGTAGTATGGGCGGGAGGAACTACGAGCAGTACTTC. Filled out from reference TRBV19 and TRBJ2-7, the complete variable domain reads DGGITQSPKYLFRKEGQNVTLSCEQNLNHDAMYWYRQDPGQGLRLIYYSQIVNDFQKGDIAEGYSVSREKKESFPLTVTSAQKNPTAFYLCASSMGGRNYEQYFGPGTRLTVT.

This sequence joins TRBV2 and TRBJ2-7; 11 bases are a match to TRBD2. This CDR3 is 14 amino acids long. The J segment lost 4 bases and the V segment lost 6 bases, leaving 5 bases of the junction unmatched. Germline V lookup: CDR1 SNHLY, CDR2 FYNNEI. The chain's CDR3 is CASRSRTSGYEQYF. In DNA form, the CDR3 reads TGTGCCAGCAGAAGTCGGACTAGCGGGTACGAGCAGTACTTC.

The chain links TRBV18 to TRBJ1-3, with 7 nucleotides matching TRBD1. CDR1 and CDR2 (germline): KGHSH, LQKENI. The junction had 7 bases not matched to a gene; V was cut back by 10 bases and J by 4 bases. The CDR3 has 13 residues. The CDR3 loop reads CAISTGDGNTIYF. In nucleotides, the CDR3 is TGTGCCATTTCAACAGGGGACGGAAACACCATATATTTT.

The chain uses TRBV13 and TRBJ2-7; 9 positions agree with TRBD2. The CDR3 runs to 16 residues. The V gene's germline CDR1 is PRHDT and CDR2 FYEKMQ (reference sequence). Trimming at V came to 5 bases and at J to 2 bases, leaving 10 bases not matched to a gene. The CDR3 is CASSPRLAESAYEQYF. The CDR3 DNA is TGTGCCAGCAGCCCCAGACTAGCGGAAAGCGCCTACGAGCAGTACTTC.

The chain combines TRBV29-1 with TRBJ1-1, with 8 bases matching TRBD1. V shed 0 bases and J 5 bases; nucleotides not matched to a gene: 8. CDR3 length: 15 residues. In germline, CDR1 is SQVTM, CDR2 ANQGSEA. The CDR3 region is CSVEDPPYRGTEAFF. CDR3 in DNA: TGCAGCGTTGAAGATCCCCCTTACAGGGGGACTGAAGCTTTCTTT.

The rearrangement joins TRBV7-9 to TRBJ2-3, with a tentative D call TRBD1 (6 bases). The germline gives CDR1 SEHNR, CDR2 FQNEAQ (reference sequence). V was cut by 2 bases and J by 1 base, with 10 bases left in between. The CDR3 covers 15 residues. The CDR3 bases are TGTGCCAGCAGCTTAAGTTCAGGGGGCACAGATACGCAGTATTTT. This sequence encodes CASSLSSGGTDTQYF.

The CDR3 region is CASSLGVSGLYEQYF. CDR3 DNA: TGTGCCAGCAGTTTAGGGGTTAGCGGGCTTTACGAGCAGTACTTC. The V and J genes are TRBV27 and TRBJ2-7, with TRBD2 matching over 7 bases. The trim removed 2 bases at V and 4 bases at J, leaving 8 bases unmatched. The CDR3 extends over 15 amino acids. The germline V gene has CDR1 MNHEY and CDR2 SMNVEV (reference sequence).

This clone was seen only once. The V gene is TRBV6-5, the J gene TRBJ2-1; perhaps TRBD2 as D (6 bases). Germline CDR1 and CDR2: MNHEY and SVGAGI. Trimming pared 0 bases from V and 5 bases from J, leaving 11 bases between. The CDR3 length is 15 residues. CDR3 coding DNA: TGTGCCAGCAGTTACTCGGAAATAGCGGACAATGAGCAGTTCTTC. Translation gives CASSYSEIADNEQFF.